Listed below are T cell receptor beta chains from one sample, sequenced in a study of shared clonotypes between healthy human individuals. Clones were read by immunoSEQ multiplex PCR, and TCRdb kept only the in-frame ones, dropping some. The table has around 2,000,000 clones, approximately 94% seen once. Sequenced material: naive CD8+ T cells sorted from blood. Every receptor here comes from a man aged 18 to 29 in good health. Each CDR3 is given without its conserved first and last residue. The D gene is left open where the match is weak.

TRBV19	NA	TRBJ2-1	ASSIVPPSNEQF
TRBV5-6	TRBD1	TRBJ1-2	ASSFSRDRVSYGYT
TRBV6-5	NA	TRBJ1-1	ASSDYSMNTEAF
TRBV6-1	NA	TRBJ2-1	ASSEGSSYNEQF
TRBV11-2	TRBD2	TRBJ2-7	ASQFSGGASYEQY
TRBV27	TRBD1	TRBJ2-7	ASSPGQATYEQY
TRBV2	TRBD1	TRBJ2-4	ASRVQGASKNIQY
TRBV30	NA	TRBJ2-3	AWTPDGSPTDTQY
TRBV19	NA	TRBJ1-1	ASSNMGTEAF
TRBV4-1	TRBD1	TRBJ2-7	ASSRGQGDYEQY
TRBV29-1	NA	TRBJ1-2	SVNGREDYGYT
TRBV5-1	TRBD1	TRBJ2-1	ASSGGQGYNEQF
TRBV9	TRBD1	TRBJ2-7	ASSPPGQGYEQY
TRBV4-1	TRBD2	TRBJ2-5	ASSGLSSGAQETQY
TRBV2	NA	TRBJ1-2	ASIPRGGDYYGYT